This T cell receptor (beta chain) was captured by sequencing in a study of circulating and synovial CD4+ cells in juvenile arthritis. General study findings and limits: Shared-clonotype fractions with synovium likely underestimate full repertoire overlap.

About this clone itself: Its antigen remains unknown.

Method: immunoSEQ multiplex PCR; TCRdb's copy keeps in-frame clones and lacks some. The sample comprises approximately 36,000 clones, approximately 94% of which are singletons, and roughly 0.7% rests with the top ten. The material sequenced was CD4+ T cells from blood. The TCR originated in a human donor with juvenile idiopathic arthritis.

The CDR3 here is CASSIGLAGTNEQFF. CDR3 coding DNA: TGTGCCAGTAGTATAGGGCTAGCGGGGACCAATGAGCAGTTCTTC. The gene calls are TRBV19 and TRBJ2-1, with 9 positions matching TRBD2. Germline V CDR1 and CDR2: LNHDA, SQIVND (reference sequence). The CDR3 has 15 residues. The V and J ends lost 1 base and 6 bases, in that order; junction bases with no gene match: 4.